These 20 T cell receptor beta chains share one sample of origin, sequenced in a study of T cell changes during pregnancy in multiple sclerosis. Here immunoSEQ multiplex PCR was the method, and the copy in TCRdb shows in-frame clones only, minus some. The repertoire consists of roughly 56,000 clones, with 75% to 95% occurring once and the leading ten covering about 0.49%. The specimen was CD4+ T cells from peripheral blood mononuclear cells, collected after pregnancy. These receptor sequences come from a female donor in good health, enrolled as a control in a pregnancy study.

This chain links TRBV7-9 with TRBJ2-5; D perhaps matches TRBD1 (7 bases). CDR3 length: 14 amino acids. Germline-derived CDR1 and CDR2 are SEHNR and FQNEAQ (reference sequence). V shed 4 bases and J shed 3 bases, with 12 bases lying between them. The CDR3 is CASSSRGVKETQYF. The CDR3 DNA follows: TGTGCCAGCAGCTCCAGGGGGGTCAAAGAGACCCAGTACTTC. Full variable domain (outside the CDR3, taken from reference TRBV7-9 and TRBJ2-5): DTGVSQNPRHKITKRGQNVTFRCDPISEHNRLYWYRQTLGQGPEFLTYFQNEAQLEKSRLLSDRFSAERPKGSFSTLEIQRTEQGDSAMYLCASSSRGVKETQYFGPGTRLLVL.

The chain joins TRBV18 to TRBJ1-1, with a tentative D call TRBD1 (6 bases). Deletions cut 4 bases from V and 8 bases from J, with 17 bases between. This CDR3 is built from 14 residues. Germline V lookup: CDR1 KGHSH, CDR2 LQKENI. This CDR3 is CASSRIEGGSEAFF. Here the CDR3 DNA reads TGTGCCAGCTCACGTATCGAGGGGGGGTCCGAAGCTTTCTTT.

The genes are TRBV30 and TRBJ2-5; no clear D. V was pared by 0 bases and J by 0 bases, with 14 bases between. The CDR3 sequence is 16 residues long. CDR1 and CDR2 (germline): GTSNPN, SVGIG (reference sequence). The CDR3 nucleotides read TGTGCCTGGAGTGTATCAGAACCAAATAACCAAGAGACCCAGTACTTC. Its translation: CAWSVSEPNNQETQYF.

This rearrangement joins TRBV7-2 to TRBJ2-7; the D gene is possibly TRBD2 (6 bases). The ends were cut back, 1 base at V and 2 bases at J, with 9 bases in the middle. This CDR3 comprises 14 residues. The germline gives CDR1 SGHTA, CDR2 FQGNSA. CDR3 DNA: TGTGCCAGCAGCTTAGGAGGGGAGGCCTACGAGCAGTACTTC. It specifies CASSLGGEAYEQYF.

The table lists this clone with a count of one. The gene calls are TRBV6-5 and TRBJ1-3; TRBD1 matches 8 bases. Germline lookup yields CDR1 MNHEY and CDR2 SVGAGI. The CDR3 has 16 amino acids. The V and J ends lost 4 bases and 1 base, in that order; junction bases with no gene match: 6. CDR3 in DNA: TGTGCCAGCAGTTTCCTTACAGGGGGATCTGGAAACACCATATATTTT. It encodes CASSFLTGGSGNTIYF.

This clone has just one count. The chain carries TRBV14 and TRBJ1-2, with TRBD1 matching over 7 bases. V gave up 3 bases and J gave up 1 base; unmatched junction bases: 8. The V gene's germline CDR1 is SGHDN and CDR2 FVKESK. The CDR3 extends over 16 amino acids. The CDR3 here is CASSQQPGQLNYGYTF. The DNA for the CDR3 is TGTGCCAGCAGCCAGCAACCGGGACAGCTTAACTATGGCTACACCTTC.

The chain is built from TRBV7-6 and TRBJ1-1; D is ambiguous. The V and J ends lost 5 bases and 5 bases respectively, with 15 bases between them. The germline V gene has CDR1 SGHVS and CDR2 FNYEAQ. The CDR3 consists of 14 residues. The CDR3 region is CASSERLTGTEAFF. CDR3 DNA sequence: TGTGCCAGCAGCGAACGCCTAACGGGAACTGAAGCTTTCTTT.

V is TRBV2 and J is TRBJ2-3, with TRBD2 matching over 8 bases. The junction had 7 bases not matched to a gene; V was cut back by 4 bases and J by 1 base. This CDR3 is built from 16 residues. Germline CDR1 reads SNHLY; CDR2 reads FYNNEI. CDR3 amino acids: CASSVVRAGGTDTQYF. CDR3 nucleotides: TGTGCCAGCAGTGTAGTCAGAGCGGGGGGCACAGATACGCAGTATTTT.

The chain joins TRBV5-6 to TRBJ1-4; D not certain. The V gene's germline CDR1 is SGHDT and CDR2 YYEEEE. V was shortened by 4 bases and J by 2 bases, with 15 bases between the two germline ends. This CDR3 region has 16 residues. The CDR3 loop reads CASSIIGVSTNEKLFF. Here the CDR3 DNA reads TGTGCCAGCAGCATTATCGGGGTCTCTACTAATGAAAAACTGTTTTTT. The full variable domain, its missing parts supplied by reference TRBV5-6 and TRBJ1-4, is DAGVTQSPTHLIKTRGQQVTLRCSPKSGHDTVSWYQQALGQGPQFIFQYYEEEERQRGNFPDRFSGHQFPNYSSELNVNALLLGDSALYLCASSIIGVSTNEKLFFGSGTQLSVL.

The chain uses TRBV4-1 and TRBJ2-7, with 12 positions matching TRBD1. CDR3 length: 14 residues. Germline assignment: CDR1 MGHRA and CDR2 YSYEKL. With 3 bases clipped from V and 9 bases from J, the junction kept 6 bases outside the gene matches. Here the CDR3 reads CASSQTRDRGLQYF. CDR3 bases: TGCGCCAGCAGCCAGACCCGGGACAGGGGGCTGCAGTACTTC.

The chain couples TRBV30 to TRBJ1-6; D is unresolved. This CDR3 is built from 18 residues. Germline lookup yields CDR1 GTSNPN and CDR2 SVGIG (reference sequence). With 8 bases removed from V and 0 bases from J, the gap between germline ends came to 23 bases. For the CDR3, the DNA is TGTGCCCTCGGGAGGTCCCGACATGAGAGCTCCTATAATTCACCCCTCCACTTT. This sequence encodes CALGRSRHESSYNSPLHF.

This clone has a handful of counts. The chain joins TRBV9 to TRBJ2-1, with TRBD2 identical over 7 bases. The V and J ends lost 3 bases and 5 bases, in that order; junction bases with no gene match: 8. There are 15 residues in the CDR3. From germline, CDR1 is SGDLS and CDR2 YYNGEE. The CDR3 DNA is TGTGCCAGCAGCGGGATCGGGGGGAACAACAATGAGCAGTTCTTC. The encoded protein is CASSGIGGNNNEQFF.

This chain joins TRBV6-6 and TRBJ1-4; D is unresolved. Per the germline V gene, CDR1 is MNHNY and CDR2 is SVGAGI (reference sequence). This CDR3 comprises 12 residues. Trimming shortened V by 11 bases and J by 8 bases, and 15 bases separated the two germline ends. CDR3 DNA sequence: TGTGCCGCCCGAGGGAACGTCGAAAAACTGTTTTTT. Its translation: CAARGNVEKLFF.

The V gene is TRBV30, the J gene TRBJ2-7; maybe TRBD1 (5 bases). Germline V CDR1 and CDR2: GTSNPN, SVGIG (reference sequence). This CDR3 spans 11 amino acids. V was trimmed by 2 bases and J by 6 bases, leaving 8 bases between them. CDR3 in amino acids: CAWSRGGEQYF. CDR3 DNA: TGTGCCTGGAGTAGGGGCGGCGAGCAGTACTTC.

The V call is TRBV6-1, the J call TRBJ1-1, with D uncertain. Germline CDR1 and CDR2: MNHNS and SASEGT. The V gene lost 10 bases and the J gene lost 2 bases, with 8 bases spanning the gap. This CDR3 is built from 11 residues. CDR3 in DNA: TGTGCCACTACAGCCAACACTGAAGCTTTCTTT. This gives the protein CATTANTEAFF.

The gene calls are TRBV18 and TRBJ1-1, with D unresolved. The CDR3 consists of 14 residues. V was cut by 1 base and J by 5 bases, with 11 bases left in between. Germline CDR1 is KGHSH and CDR2 is LQKENI. CDR3 sequence (DNA): TGTGCCAGCTCACCACTCGGGGAGAGAACTGAAGCTTTCTTT. Amino acid sequence: CASSPLGERTEAFF.

This CDR3 is CAWSGAGQETQYF. The CDR3 DNA reads TGTGCCTGGAGTGGGGCAGGCCAAGAGACCCAGTACTTC. This sequence joins TRBV30 and TRBJ2-5; D ambiguous. CDR3 length equals 13 residues. V was trimmed by 1 base and J by 1 base, leaving 7 bases between them. The V gene's germline CDR1 is GTSNPN and CDR2 SVGIG (reference sequence). The whole variable domain, remainder taken from reference TRBV30 and TRBJ2-5, is SQTIHQWPATLVQPVGSPLSLECTVEGTSNPNLYWYRQAAGRGLQLLFYSVGIGQISSEVPQNLSASRPQDRQFILSSKKLLLSDSGFYLCAWSGAGQETQYFGPGTRLLVL.

This chain links TRBV5-1 with TRBJ1-2, with D possibly matching TRBD1 (5 bases). Trimming stripped 4 bases from V and 5 bases from J, with 12 bases between. The CDR3 is made up of 13 amino acids. Germline-derived CDR1 and CDR2 are SGHRS and YFSETQ. This chain's CDR3 is CASSEDRSYGYTF. The CDR3 nucleotides are TGCGCCAGCAGCGAAGACAGATCTTATGGCTACACCTTC.

With regard to this clone: Other DNA sequences in the sample encode the same CDR3. This chain joins TRBV5-1 and TRBJ1-5, with 10 bases matching TRBD1. J was trimmed by 2 bases and V by 4 bases; bases with no gene match: 6. CDR1 is SGHRS, CDR2 YFSETQ, per germline. The CDR3 loop spans 16 amino acids. The CDR3 protein is CASSLSGTGGNQPQHF. DNA for the CDR3: TGCGCCAGCAGCCTTTCCGGGACAGGGGGCAATCAGCCCCAGCATTTT. The full variable domain, its missing parts supplied by reference TRBV5-1 and TRBJ1-5, is KAGVTQTPRYLIKTRGQQVTLSCSPISGHRSVSWYQQTPGQGLQFLFEYFSETQRNKGNFPGRFSGRQFSNSRSEMNVSTLELGDSALYLCASSLSGTGGNQPQHFGDGTRLSIL.

The chain employs TRBV5-1 and TRBJ1-4; TRBD1 agrees at 7 bases. The germline gives CDR1 SGHRS, CDR2 YFSETQ. The trim removed 0 bases at V and 3 bases at J, leaving 2 bases unmatched. The CDR3 contains 15 residues. The CDR3 nucleotides read TGCGCCAGCAGCTTGGCCGGGACAGCTAATGAAAAACTGTTTTTT. Translating gives CASSLAGTANEKLFF.